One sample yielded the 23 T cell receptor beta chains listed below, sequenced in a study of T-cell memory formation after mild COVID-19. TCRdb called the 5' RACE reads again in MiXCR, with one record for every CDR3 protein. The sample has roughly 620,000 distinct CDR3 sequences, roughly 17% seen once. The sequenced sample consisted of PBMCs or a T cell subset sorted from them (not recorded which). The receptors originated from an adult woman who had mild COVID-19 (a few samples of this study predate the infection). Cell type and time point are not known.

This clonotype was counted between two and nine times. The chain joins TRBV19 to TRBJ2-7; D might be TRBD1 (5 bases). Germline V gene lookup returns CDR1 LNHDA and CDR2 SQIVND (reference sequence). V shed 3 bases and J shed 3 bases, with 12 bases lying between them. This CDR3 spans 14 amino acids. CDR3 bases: TGTGCCAGTAGTATCTCAGGGCGCAGCTACGAGCAGTACTTC. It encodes CASSISGRSYEQYF. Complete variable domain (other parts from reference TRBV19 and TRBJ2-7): DGGITQSPKYLFRKEGQNVTLSCEQNLNHDAMYWYRQDPGQGLRLIYYSQIVNDFQKGDIAEGYSVSREKKESFPLTVTSAQKNPTAFYLCASSISGRSYEQYFGPGTRLTVT.

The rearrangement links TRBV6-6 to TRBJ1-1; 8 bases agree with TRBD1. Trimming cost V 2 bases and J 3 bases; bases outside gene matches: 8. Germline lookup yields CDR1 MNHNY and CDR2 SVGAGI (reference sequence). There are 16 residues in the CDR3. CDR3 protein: CASSYPVGQGYTEAFF. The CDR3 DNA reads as TGTGCCAGCAGTTACCCGGTCGGACAGGGATACACTGAAGCTTTCTTT.

CDR3: CASSQTGGSGQPQHF. The CDR3 nucleotides are TGTGCCAGCAGCCAGACAGGGGGATCGGGTCAGCCCCAGCATTTT. The chain combines TRBV3-1 with TRBJ1-5; 9 bases are shared with TRBD1. Germline loops: CDR1 LGHDT, CDR2 YNNKEL (reference sequence). The V and J ends lost 3 bases and 6 bases, in that order; junction bases with no gene match: 6. The CDR3 extends over 15 amino acids. The entire variable domain, with the rest obtained from reference TRBV3-1 and TRBJ1-5, is as follows: DTAVSQTPKYLVTQMGNDKSIKCEQNLGHDTMYWYKQDSKKFLKIMFSYNNKELIINETVPNRFSPKSPDKAHLNLHINSLELGDSAVYFCASSQTGGSGQPQHFGDGTRLSIL.

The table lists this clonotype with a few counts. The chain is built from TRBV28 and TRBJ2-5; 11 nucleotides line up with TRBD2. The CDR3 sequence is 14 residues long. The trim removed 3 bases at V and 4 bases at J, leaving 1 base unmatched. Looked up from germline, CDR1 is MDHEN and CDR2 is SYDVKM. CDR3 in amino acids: CASSFSGRGETQYF. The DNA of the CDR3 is TGTGCCAGCAGTTTTAGCGGGAGGGGAGAGACCCAGTACTTC.

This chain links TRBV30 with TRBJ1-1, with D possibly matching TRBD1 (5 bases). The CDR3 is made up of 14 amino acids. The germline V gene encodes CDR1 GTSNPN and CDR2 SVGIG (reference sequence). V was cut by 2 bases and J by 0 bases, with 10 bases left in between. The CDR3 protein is CAWSLLGLNTEAFF. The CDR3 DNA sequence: TGTGCCTGGAGTTTACTGGGGCTGAACACTGAAGCTTTCTTT.

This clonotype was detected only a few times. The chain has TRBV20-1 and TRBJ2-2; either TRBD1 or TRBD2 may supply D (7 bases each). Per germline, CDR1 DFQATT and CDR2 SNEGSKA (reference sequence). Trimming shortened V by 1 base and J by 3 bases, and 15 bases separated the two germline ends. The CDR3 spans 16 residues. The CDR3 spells CSARVPAGGDTGELFF. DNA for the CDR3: TGCAGTGCTAGAGTCCCGGCAGGGGGGGACACCGGGGAGCTGTTTTTT.

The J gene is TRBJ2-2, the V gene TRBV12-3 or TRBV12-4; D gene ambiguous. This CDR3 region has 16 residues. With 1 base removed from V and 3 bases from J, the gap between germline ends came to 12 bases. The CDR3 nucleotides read TGTGCCAGCAGTTTAGGTGGGAATAGTTACACCGGGGAGCTGTTTTTT. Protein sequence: CASSLGGNSYTGELFF.

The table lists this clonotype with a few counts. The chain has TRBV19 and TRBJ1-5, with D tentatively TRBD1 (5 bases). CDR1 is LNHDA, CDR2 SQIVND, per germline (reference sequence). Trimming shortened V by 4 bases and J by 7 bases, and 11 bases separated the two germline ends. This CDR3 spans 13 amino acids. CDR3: CASSRGGRQPQHF. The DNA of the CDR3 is TGTGCCAGTAGTAGGGGGGGACGGCAGCCCCAGCATTTT.

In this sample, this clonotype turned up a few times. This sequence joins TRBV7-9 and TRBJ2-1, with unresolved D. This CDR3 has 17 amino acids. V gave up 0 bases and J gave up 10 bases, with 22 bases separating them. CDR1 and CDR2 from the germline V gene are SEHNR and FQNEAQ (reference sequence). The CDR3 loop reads CASSLAHESPRGFEQFF. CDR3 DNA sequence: TGTGCCAGCAGCTTAGCTCACGAGTCCCCACGAGGCTTCGAGCAGTTCTTC.

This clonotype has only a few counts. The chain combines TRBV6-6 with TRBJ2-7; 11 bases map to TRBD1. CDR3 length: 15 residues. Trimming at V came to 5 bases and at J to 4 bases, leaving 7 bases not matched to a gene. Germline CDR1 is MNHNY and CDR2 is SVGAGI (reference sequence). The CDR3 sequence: CASSVPGQGGYEQYF. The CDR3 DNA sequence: TGTGCCAGCAGTGTTCCGGGACAGGGGGGGTACGAGCAGTACTTC.

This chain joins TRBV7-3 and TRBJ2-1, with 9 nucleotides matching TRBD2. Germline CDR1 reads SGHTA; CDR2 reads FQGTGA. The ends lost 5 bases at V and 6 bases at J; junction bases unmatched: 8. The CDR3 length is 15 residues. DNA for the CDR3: TGTGCCAGCAGCACCTCTAGCGGGGCCCCCAATGAGCAGTTCTTC. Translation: CASSTSSGAPNEQFF.

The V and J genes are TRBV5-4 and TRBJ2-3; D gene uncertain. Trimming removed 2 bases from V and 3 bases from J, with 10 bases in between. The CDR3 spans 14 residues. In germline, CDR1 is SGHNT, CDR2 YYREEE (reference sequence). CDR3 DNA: TGTGCCAGCAGCTTCAAGAATCCGACAGATACGCAGTATTTT. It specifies CASSFKNPTDTQYF.

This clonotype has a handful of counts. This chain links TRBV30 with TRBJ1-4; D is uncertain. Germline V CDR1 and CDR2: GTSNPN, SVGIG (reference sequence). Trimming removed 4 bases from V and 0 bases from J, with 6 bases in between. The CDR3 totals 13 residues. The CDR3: CAWTRATNEKLFF. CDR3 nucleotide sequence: TGTGCCTGGACGAGAGCAACTAATGAAAAACTGTTTTTT.

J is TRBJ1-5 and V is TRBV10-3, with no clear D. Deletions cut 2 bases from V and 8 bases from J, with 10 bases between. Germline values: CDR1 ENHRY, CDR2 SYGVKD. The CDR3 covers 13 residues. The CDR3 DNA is TGTGCCATCAGTGAGACCAGCGGGAAGCCCCAGCATTTT. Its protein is CAISETSGKPQHF.

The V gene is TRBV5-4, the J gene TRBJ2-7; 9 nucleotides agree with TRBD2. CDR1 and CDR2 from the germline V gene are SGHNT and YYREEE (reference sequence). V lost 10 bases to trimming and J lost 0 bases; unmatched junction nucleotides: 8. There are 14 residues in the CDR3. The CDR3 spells CASSWREGSYEQYF. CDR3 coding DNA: TGTGCCTCTTCTTGGCGGGAGGGCTCCTACGAGCAGTACTTC.

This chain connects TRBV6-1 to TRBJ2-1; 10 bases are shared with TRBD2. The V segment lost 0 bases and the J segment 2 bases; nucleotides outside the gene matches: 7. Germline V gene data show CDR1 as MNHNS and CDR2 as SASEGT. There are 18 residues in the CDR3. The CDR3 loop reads CASSEAVVAGGTYNEQFF. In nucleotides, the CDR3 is TGTGCCAGCAGTGAAGCGGTAGTAGCGGGGGGTACCTACAATGAGCAGTTCTTC.

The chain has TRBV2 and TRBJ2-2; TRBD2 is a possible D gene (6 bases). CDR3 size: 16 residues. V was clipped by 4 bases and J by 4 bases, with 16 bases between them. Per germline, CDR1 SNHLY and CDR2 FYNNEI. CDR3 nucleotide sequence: TGTGCCAGCAGTGTATCGGGAGTGGACCTCACCGGGGAGCTGTTTTTT. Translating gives CASSVSGVDLTGELFF.

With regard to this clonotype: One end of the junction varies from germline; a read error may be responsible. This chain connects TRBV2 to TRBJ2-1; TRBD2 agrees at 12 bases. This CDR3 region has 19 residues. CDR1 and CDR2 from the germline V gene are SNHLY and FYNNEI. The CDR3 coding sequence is TGTGCCAGCAGTGGTGCCGTGACTAGCGGGAGAGGTGTCTACGATGAGCAGTTCTTC. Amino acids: CASSGAVTSGRGVYDEQFF.

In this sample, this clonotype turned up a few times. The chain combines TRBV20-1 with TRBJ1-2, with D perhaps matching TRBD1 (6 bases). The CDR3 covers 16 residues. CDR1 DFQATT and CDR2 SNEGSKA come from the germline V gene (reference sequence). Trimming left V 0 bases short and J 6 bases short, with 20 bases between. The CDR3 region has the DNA TGCAGTGCTAGAGATGCCGCACTAGGGGGATCCGATGGCTACACCTTC. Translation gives CSARDAALGGSDGYTF.

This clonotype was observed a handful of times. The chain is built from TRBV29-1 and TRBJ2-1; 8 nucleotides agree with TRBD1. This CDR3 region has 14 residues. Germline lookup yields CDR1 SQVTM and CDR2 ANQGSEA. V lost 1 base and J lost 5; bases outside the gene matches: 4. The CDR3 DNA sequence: TGCAGCGTTGAAGCGCCGGGACAGGACAATGAGCAGTTCTTC. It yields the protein CSVEAPGQDNEQFF.

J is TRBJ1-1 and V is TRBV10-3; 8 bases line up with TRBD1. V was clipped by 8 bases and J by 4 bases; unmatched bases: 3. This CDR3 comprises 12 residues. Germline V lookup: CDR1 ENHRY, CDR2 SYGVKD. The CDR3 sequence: CAIGQGPTEAFF. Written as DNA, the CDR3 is TGTGCCATCGGACAGGGCCCCACTGAAGCTTTCTTT.

The CDR3 reads CASGGSGDTRPGELFF. CDR3 sequence (DNA): TGTGCCAGCGGCGGGTCCGGGGACACCCGCCCCGGGGAGCTGTTTTTT. V is TRBV7-9 and J is TRBJ2-2, with D possibly being TRBD1 (6 bases). CDR3 length: 16 amino acids. Per the germline V gene, CDR1 is SEHNR and CDR2 is FQNEAQ (reference sequence). V was cut by 8 bases and J by 6 bases, with 22 bases left in between.

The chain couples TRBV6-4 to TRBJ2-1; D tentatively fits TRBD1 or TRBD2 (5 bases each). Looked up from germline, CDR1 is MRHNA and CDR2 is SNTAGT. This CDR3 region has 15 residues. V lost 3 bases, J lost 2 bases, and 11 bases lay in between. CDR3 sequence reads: CASSELMGAYNEQFF. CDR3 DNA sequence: TGTGCCAGCAGTGAGTTGATGGGGGCCTACAATGAGCAGTTCTTC.